These 25 T cell receptor beta chains originate from one sample sequenced in a study of T cell repertoires in cytomegalovirus infection (dated by TCRdb to the late 2010s). No antigens are known for them. The reads were generated on an Illumina HiSeq 1500. Using fastp at Q25 and MiXCR, TCRdb reprocessed the public reads and kept productive beta chains. Every CDR3 protein is listed once, alongside the most common genes and DNA of its rows. Recorded for this sample are a few hundred thousand distinct CDR3 sequences; about 39% of them occurred a single time. The leading ten clones occupy 35% to 50% of the sample. Read against the paper, the sample's treatment or condition label means: in vitro stimulation with specific CMV peptide epitopes to enrich CMV-specific T cells. This specimen consisted of cultured PBMCs, obtained from culture after CMV antigen stimulation. Receptors were obtained from a human donor in good health (CMV status not recorded). Some clones in this sample may be carry-over from other donors' samples.

This clonotype occurred a few times. The chain recombines TRBV7-6 with TRBJ2-5, with TRBD1 identical over 7 bases. Germline lookup yields CDR1 SGHVS and CDR2 FNYEAQ. This CDR3 contains 16 residues. V lost 5 bases, J lost 1 base, and 10 bases stayed unmatched. Written as DNA, the CDR3 is TGTGCCAGCAGCCCCGCCTCGGGACAGCCCCAAGAGACCCAGTACTTC. Its translation is CASSPASGQPQETQYF.

This chain joins TRBV12-5 and TRBJ2-2, with TRBD2 matching over 10 bases. CDR1 and CDR2 from the germline V gene are LGHNT and FRNRAP. CDR3 length: 16 amino acids. Trimming took 5 bases from V and 3 from J; bases not matched to a gene: 6. CDR3 nucleotide sequence: TGTGCTAGTGGTCCAGCTAGCGGGGGCGACACCGGGGAGCTGTTTTTT. Its translation: CASGPASGGDTGELFF.

This clonotype showed up just once. The V and J genes are TRBV6-2 or TRBV6-3 and TRBJ1-5; no definite D call. Germline CDR1 and CDR2: MNHEY and SVGEGT. The CDR3 length is 15 residues. Trimming shortened V by 6 bases and J by 0 bases, and 12 bases separated the two germline ends. In nucleotides, the CDR3 is TGTGCCAGCAGGAACAGAGTGTATAGCAATCAGCCCCAGCATTTT. This encodes CASRNRVYSNQPQHF.

The chain couples TRBV20-1 to TRBJ1-2; D unresolved. V was pared by 6 bases and J by 8 bases, with 13 bases between. The germline V gene encodes CDR1 DFQATT and CDR2 SNEGSKA (reference sequence). The CDR3 extends over 11 amino acids. The DNA for the CDR3 is TGCAGTGCCCTTCACTGGGAGGGCTACACCTTC. Encoded protein: CSALHWEGYTF.

The chain employs TRBV27 and TRBJ2-7; D is unclear. The CDR3 consists of 14 residues. Trimming stripped 6 bases from V and 3 bases from J, with 15 bases between. CDR1 and CDR2 (germline): MNHEY, SMNVEV (reference sequence). This chain's CDR3 is CASSRLGLGYEQYF. CDR3 bases: TGTGCCAGCAGCCGCTTGGGTCTCGGCTACGAGCAGTACTTC.

The table lists this clonotype with a few counts. The chain combines TRBV6-1 with TRBJ2-3; 9 nucleotides match TRBD2. This CDR3 spans 15 amino acids. V was pared by 6 bases and J by 5 bases, with 9 bases of the junction left unmatched. The germline CDR1 and CDR2 sequences are MNHNS and SASEGT. The CDR3 bases are TGTGCCAGCAGCCTACTAGCGGGCAAGGGAGATACGCAGTATTTT. Protein product: CASSLLAGKGDTQYF.

This chain connects TRBV27 to TRBJ1-6, with D maybe TRBD1 (5 bases). This CDR3 spans 15 amino acids. The V gene lost 4 bases and the J gene lost 8 bases, with 15 bases spanning the gap. The V gene's germline CDR1 is MNHEY and CDR2 SMNVEV (reference sequence). CDR3 bases: TGTGCCAGCAGTTGGGGGTCGACTCGGCATTCACCCCTCCACTTT. It encodes CASSWGSTRHSPLHF.

This clonotype was seen a few times. The CDR3 DNA is TGTGCCAGTTCAAACGGGGGGGACACCAAACTGTTTTTT. As protein: CASSNGGDTKLFF. V and J are TRBV7-8 and TRBJ1-4, with D possibly being TRBD1 (6 bases). CDR1 is SGHVS, CDR2 FQNEAQ, per germline. This CDR3 contains 13 residues. V shed 9 bases and J shed 11 bases, with 19 bases lying between them.

This clonotype showed up just once. The rearrangement joins TRBV11-2 to TRBJ1-1; 7 nucleotides line up with TRBD1. Germline lookup yields CDR1 SGHAT and CDR2 FQNNGV. This CDR3 has 16 residues. J lost 1 base, V lost 7 bases, and 12 bases had no gene match. As DNA, the CDR3 is TGTGCCAGCACCCTACCTGCCCAGGGGGAGAACACTGAAGCTTTCTTT. This gives the protein CASTLPAQGENTEAFF.

In its sample, this clonotype was seen a few times. The J gene is TRBJ2-1, the V gene TRBV7-6; D gene ambiguous. This CDR3 is 17 amino acids long. The ends were cut back, 1 base at V and 0 bases at J, with 13 bases in the middle. The germline V gene encodes CDR1 SGHVS and CDR2 FNYEAQ. This CDR3 reads CASSLVGPAVSYNEQFF. CDR3 nucleotide sequence: TGTGCCAGCAGCTTAGTGGGTCCTGCGGTCTCCTACAATGAGCAGTTCTTC.

The V and J genes are TRBV12-3 or TRBV12-4 and TRBJ2-7; 7 bases are shared with TRBD2. The CDR3 has 14 amino acids. The trim removed 3 bases at V and 4 bases at J, leaving 6 bases unmatched. CDR3: CASSFTTGGYEQYF. The CDR3 nucleotides are TGTGCCAGCAGTTTTACTACGGGAGGATACGAGCAGTACTTC.

The rearrangement joins TRBV2 to TRBJ2-3; the D gene is possibly TRBD1 (6 bases). V gave up 9 bases and J gave up 1 base, with 14 bases separating them. The CDR3 runs 14 residues. The germline V gene encodes CDR1 SNHLY and CDR2 FYNNEI. CDR3 sequence: CASAPGDGTDTQYF. In nucleotides, the CDR3 is TGTGCCAGTGCCCCAGGGGACGGCACAGATACGCAGTATTTT.

The V and J genes are TRBV10-2 and TRBJ2-4; the match to TRBD1 covers 9 bases. V dropped 7 bases and J dropped 8; count of bases not matched to a gene: 3. Germline V gene lookup returns CDR1 WSHSY and CDR2 SAAADI. CDR3 length equals 12 residues. The CDR3 sequence: CASKTGGDIQYF. CDR3 DNA sequence: TGCGCCAGCAAGACAGGGGGGGACATTCAGTACTTC.

The V call is TRBV4-1, the J call TRBJ2-4, with D possibly TRBD1 on 6 matching bases. CDR3 length equals 15 residues. Deletions cut 0 bases from V and 8 bases from J, with 14 bases between. Germline V gives CDR1 MGHRA, CDR2 YSYEKL. This CDR3 is CASSQDGVPGDIQYF. CDR3 nucleotides: TGCGCCAGCAGCCAAGATGGGGTTCCAGGGGACATTCAGTACTTC.

This rearrangement joins TRBV7-2 to TRBJ2-7; tentatively, D is TRBD2 (5 bases). In germline, CDR1 is SGHTA, CDR2 FQGNSA. Trimming stripped 5 bases from V and 3 bases from J, with 17 bases between. The CDR3 runs 15 residues. The CDR3 DNA is TGTGCCAGCAGCCAGTCGGGGTCCCAATTCTACGAGCAGTACTTC. Its protein is CASSQSGSQFYEQYF. Full variable domain (rest looked up from reference TRBV7-2 and TRBJ2-7): GAGVSQSPSNKVTEKGKDVELRCDPISGHTALYWYRQSLGQGLEFLIYFQGNSAPDKSGLPSDRFSAERTGGSVSTLTIQRTQQEDSAVYLCASSQSGSQFYEQYFGPGTRLTVT.

This clonotype was counted a single time. The chain uses TRBV10-3 and TRBJ1-2; 7 bases are shared with TRBD1. Germline lookup yields CDR1 ENHRY and CDR2 SYGVKD. Trimming took 3 bases from V and 9 from J; bases not matched to a gene: 7. The CDR3 runs to 13 residues. CDR3 DNA sequence: TGTGCCATCAGTGAAGGGACAGCCAGGAGCTACACCTTC. Its protein is CAISEGTARSYTF.

The chain uses TRBV7-4 and TRBJ2-1; 12 bases line up with TRBD2. Germline values: CDR1 SGHVT, CDR2 SQSDAQ. V dropped 2 bases and J dropped 1; count of bases not matched to a gene: 15. The CDR3 covers 21 residues. The CDR3 nucleotides read TGTGCCAGCAGCTTAAGTCGGACTAGCGGGGTGGGGGGGGGGTCCTACAATGAGCAGTTCTTC. Encoded protein: CASSLSRTSGVGGGSYNEQFF.

The V gene is TRBV27, the J gene TRBJ2-7; the D gene is possibly TRBD2 (5 bases). This CDR3 region has 14 residues. V shed 3 bases and J shed 7 bases, with 16 bases lying between them. From germline, CDR1 is MNHEY and CDR2 SMNVEV (reference sequence). The CDR3 DNA is TGTGCCAGCAGTTTTAGAGGGCCCGGTAGTGAGCAGTACTTC. Residues: CASSFRGPGSEQYF.

The V call is TRBV5-6, the J call TRBJ2-3, with D possibly matching TRBD2 (5 bases). Germline assignment: CDR1 SGHDT and CDR2 YYEEEE. CDR3 size: 13 residues. The V end lost 2 bases, the J end lost 5 bases, and 9 bases lay between the germline ends. Here the CDR3 DNA reads TGTGCCAGCAGCTTCGGGCGGGTAGATACGCAGTATTTT. This gives the protein CASSFGRVDTQYF.

The chain links TRBV6-2 or TRBV6-3 to TRBJ2-2, with D unclear. The CDR3 is made up of 14 amino acids. Trimming stripped 5 bases from V and 0 bases from J, with 7 bases between. Germline lookup yields CDR1 MNHEY and CDR2 SVGEGT. CDR3 sequence reads: CASSDISNTGELFF. The CDR3 bases are TGTGCCAGCAGTGACATCTCGAACACCGGGGAGCTGTTTTTT.

The genes are TRBV20-1 and TRBJ2-3; D possibly uses TRBD1 or TRBD2 (5 bases each). CDR3 length: 12 amino acids. Trimming cost V 6 bases and J 10 bases, with 17 bases left between them. The germline gives CDR1 DFQATT, CDR2 SNEGSKA (reference sequence). The CDR3 is CSAGRRGLAQYF. DNA for the CDR3: TGCAGTGCCGGACGCCGGGGCTTGGCGCAGTATTTT.

Only a few counts were recorded for this clonotype. The chain has TRBV7-8 and TRBJ2-1, with a tentative D call TRBD1 (6 bases). CDR3 size: 16 residues. CDR1 is SGHVS, CDR2 FQNEAQ, per germline. The ends were cut back, 5 bases at V and 2 bases at J, with 16 bases in the middle. CDR3 in amino acids: CASSTHRVAPYNEQFF. CDR3 sequence (DNA): TGTGCCAGCAGCACCCACAGGGTTGCCCCCTACAATGAGCAGTTCTTC.

This clonotype appeared a few times. The rearrangement uses TRBV25-1 and TRBJ2-5, with 8 bases aligning to TRBD2. CDR1 is MGHDK and CDR2 is SYGVNS in the germline V gene. The ends lost 1 base at V and 5 bases at J; junction bases unmatched: 12. The CDR3 consists of 17 residues. The CDR3 bases are TGTGCCAGCAGTGAATGGGAGCGGGGGACCCGGTTTGAGACCCAGTACTTC. Translating gives CASSEWERGTRFETQYF.

This rearrangement joins TRBV27 to TRBJ1-6; D not certain. CDR1 MNHEY and CDR2 SMNVEV come from the germline V gene (reference sequence). V lost 3 bases and J lost 10, with 16 bases in between. The CDR3 has 15 amino acids. The chain's CDR3 is CASSFGIWLGSPLHF. DNA of the CDR3: TGTGCCAGCAGTTTCGGAATATGGCTAGGGTCACCCCTCCACTTT.

This chain joins TRBV10-3 and TRBJ2-7; tentatively, D is TRBD2 (5 bases). This CDR3 has 13 residues. Germline CDR1 reads ENHRY; CDR2 reads SYGVKD. V was shortened by 5 bases and J by 5 bases, with 13 bases between the two germline ends. In DNA, the CDR3 is TGTGCCATCAGTACTAGTAACCCAAACGAGCAGTACTTC. Protein sequence: CAISTSNPNEQYF.